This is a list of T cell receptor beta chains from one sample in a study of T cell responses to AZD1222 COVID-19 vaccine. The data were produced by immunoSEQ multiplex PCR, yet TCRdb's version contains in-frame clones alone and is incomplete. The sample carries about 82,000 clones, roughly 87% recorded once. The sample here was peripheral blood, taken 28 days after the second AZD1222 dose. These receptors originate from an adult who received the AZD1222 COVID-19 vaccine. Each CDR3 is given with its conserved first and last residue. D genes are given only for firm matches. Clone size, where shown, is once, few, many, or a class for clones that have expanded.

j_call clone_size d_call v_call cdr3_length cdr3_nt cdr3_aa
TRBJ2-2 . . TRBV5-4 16 TGTGCCAGCAGCTTTAAAGGGGGATCGAACACCGGGGAGCTGTTTTTT CASSFKGGSNTGELFF
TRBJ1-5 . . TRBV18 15 TGTGCCAGCTCCCTGGGACGGGGAAAGAATCAGCCCCAGCATTTT CASSLGRGKNQPQHF
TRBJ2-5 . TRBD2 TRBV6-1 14 TGTGCCAGCAGTGAACTACTAGCGTCCGAGACCCAGTACTTC CASSELLASETQYF
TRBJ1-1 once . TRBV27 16 TGTGCCAGCAGTTTATTAGGGCCGACCTTGAACACTGAAGCTTTCTTT CASSLLGPTLNTEAFF
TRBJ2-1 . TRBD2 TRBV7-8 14 TGTGCCAGCAGCCCCGGACTAGTTCTGAATGAGCAGTTCTTC CASSPGLVLNEQFF
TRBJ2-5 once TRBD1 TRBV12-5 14 TGTGCTAGTGGTACCGGACAGGGGGGAGAGACCCAGTACTTC CASGTGQGGETQYF
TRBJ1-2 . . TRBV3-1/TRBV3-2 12 TGTGCCAGCAGCCAAGGGGGCCGGGGCTACACCTTC CASSQGGRGYTF
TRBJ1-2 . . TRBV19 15 TGTGCCAGTAAGGCCCTTGGGGGGGTCTTCTATGGCTACACCTTC CASKALGGVFYGYTF
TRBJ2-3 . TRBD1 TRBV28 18 TGTGCCAGCAGTAGGAACAGGGGGCTCGTCCCTAGCACAGATACGCAGTATTTT CASSRNRGLVPSTDTQYF
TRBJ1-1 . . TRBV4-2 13 TGTGCCAGCAGCCACGGCCTCGGCACTGAAGCTTTCTTT CASSHGLGTEAFF
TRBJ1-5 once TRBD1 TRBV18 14 TGTGCCAGCTCGACCGGACAGGGGGGCCAGCCCCAGCATTTT CASSTGQGGQPQHF
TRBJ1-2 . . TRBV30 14 TGTGCCTGGAGTCCAGGGCGCCGAGACTATGGCTACACCTTC CAWSPGRRDYGYTF
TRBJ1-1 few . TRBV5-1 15 TGCGCCAGCAGCTTGGGGGACGCGTGGAACACTGAAGCTTTCTTT CASSLGDAWNTEAFF
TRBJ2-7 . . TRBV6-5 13 TGTGCCAGCAGTCACACTACCACCTACGAGCAGTACTTC CASSHTTTYEQYF
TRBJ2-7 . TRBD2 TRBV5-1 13 TGCGCCAGCCGTTCCCTAGCGGGGTACGAGCAGTACTTC CASRSLAGYEQYF
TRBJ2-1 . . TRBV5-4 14 TGTGCCAGCAGCTTGGCCGGGGCCCCCAATGAGCAGTTCTTC CASSLAGAPNEQFF
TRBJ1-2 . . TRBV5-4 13 TGTGCCAGCAGCCCAGAGGCTAACTATGGCTACACCTTC CASSPEANYGYTF
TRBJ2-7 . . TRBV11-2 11 TGTGCCAGCAGCTTTGGAGATAAGAAGTACTTC CASSFGDKKYF
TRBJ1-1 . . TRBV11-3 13 TGTGCCAGCAGCGTTACTCCGAACACTGAAGCTTTCTTT CASSVTPNTEAFF
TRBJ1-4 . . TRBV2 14 TGTGCCAGCAGTGCCGGCAGATTTAATGAAAAACTGTTTTTT CASSAGRFNEKLFF
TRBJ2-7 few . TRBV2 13 TGTGCCAGCGGTGGGACGGTCCCATACGAGCAGTACTTC CASGGTVPYEQYF
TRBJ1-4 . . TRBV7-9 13 TGTGCCAGCAGCTTTGGGCTCAATGAAAAACTGTTTTTT CASSFGLNEKLFF
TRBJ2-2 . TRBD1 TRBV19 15 TGTGCCAGTAGGATACAGGGGGCGAACACCGGGGAGCTGTTTTTT CASRIQGANTGELFF
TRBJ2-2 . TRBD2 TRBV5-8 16 TGTGCCAGCAGCATCTCTAGCGGGGGTAACACCGGGGAGCTGTTTTTT CASSISSGGNTGELFF
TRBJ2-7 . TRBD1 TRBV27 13 TGTGCCAGCAGTTTAGGGCAGGGGGCCGTGCAGTACTTC CASSLGQGAVQYF
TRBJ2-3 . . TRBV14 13 TGTGCCAGCAGCCAAGTCCGGCTCGGACTTAAGTATTTT CASSQVRLGLKYF
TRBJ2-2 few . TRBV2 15 TGTGCCAGCGGGGGTTCAGCCGGGGCGACCGGGGAGCTGTTTTTT CASGGSAGATGELFF
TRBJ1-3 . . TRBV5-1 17 TGCGCCAGCAGCCCCCAATCTGGGGGGAGCTCTGGAAACACCATATATTTT CASSPQSGGSSGNTIYF
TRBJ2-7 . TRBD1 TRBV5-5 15 TGTGCCAGCAGCTTGGGGGCTACAGGGGTTTACGAGCAGTACTTC CASSLGATGVYEQYF
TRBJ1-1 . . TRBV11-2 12 TGTGCCAGCAGCTTAAGCCTCGGCGGAGCTTTCTTT CASSLSLGGAFF
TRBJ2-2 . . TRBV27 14 TGTGCCAGCAGTTTTTCTGGACATTTCGGGGAGCTGTTTTTT CASSFSGHFGELFF
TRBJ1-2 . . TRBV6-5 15 TGTGCCAGCAGTTCCCAGGGCGGGAGGGACTATGGCTACACCTTC CASSSQGGRDYGYTF
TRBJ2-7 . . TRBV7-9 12 TGTGCCAGCAGCTTGTACACCTACGAGCAGTACTTC CASSLYTYEQYF
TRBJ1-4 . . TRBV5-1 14 TGCGCCAGCAGCTTGGCCGTTAGTGATGAAAAACTGTTTTTT CASSLAVSDEKLFF
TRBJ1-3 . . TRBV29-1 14 TGCAGCTTCGTCCCACAGAGCTCTGGAAACACCATATATTTT CSFVPQSSGNTIYF
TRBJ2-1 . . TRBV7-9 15 TGTGCCAGCAGCTTGACGCTGGCCTCCTACAATGAGCAGTTCTTC CASSLTLASYNEQFF
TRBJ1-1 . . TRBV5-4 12 TGTGCCAGCAGCTCCCCCGGCACTGAAGCTTTCTTT CASSSPGTEAFF
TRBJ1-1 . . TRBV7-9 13 TGTGCCAGCAGCTTCGGGGCTGGAACTGAAGCTTTCTTT CASSFGAGTEAFF
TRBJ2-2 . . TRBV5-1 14 TGCGCCAGCAGCTTGGAGGGTACCACCGGGGAGCTGTTTTTT CASSLEGTTGELFF
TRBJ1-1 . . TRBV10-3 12 TGTGCCATCAGTGGACAGGCCGGGGCAGCTTTCTTT CAISGQAGAAFF
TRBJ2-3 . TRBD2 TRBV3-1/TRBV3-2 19 TGTGCCAGCAGCCAAGAGGGACTAGCGGGGGGGCGGGGCACAGATACGCAGTATTTT CASSQEGLAGGRGTDTQYF
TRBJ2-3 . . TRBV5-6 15 TGTGCCAGCAGCTTATACCAGACCTACACAGATACGCAGTATTTT CASSLYQTYTDTQYF
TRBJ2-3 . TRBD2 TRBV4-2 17 TGTGCCAGCAGCCAAGGGTCAGCGGGGGGCGACACAGATACGCAGTATTTT CASSQGSAGGDTDTQYF
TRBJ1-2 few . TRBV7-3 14 TGTGCCAGCAGCCCCAGCGGGCCCCGGGGGGGCTACACCTTC CASSPSGPRGGYTF
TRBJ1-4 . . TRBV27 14 TGTGCCAGCAGTTTAATGGGAAGTAATGAAAAACTGTTTTTT CASSLMGSNEKLFF
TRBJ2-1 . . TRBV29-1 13 TGCAGCGCCCGAGGGATGAACAACAATGAGCAGTTCTTC CSARGMNNNEQFF
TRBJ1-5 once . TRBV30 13 TGTGCCTGGAGTGACCTATTAAATCAGCCCCAGCATTTT CAWSDLLNQPQHF
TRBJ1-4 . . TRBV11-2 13 TGTGCCAGCAGCTTAGACGGTGCCGAAAAACTGTTTTTT CASSLDGAEKLFF
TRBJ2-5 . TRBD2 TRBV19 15 TGTGCCAGTAGTATGGTAGCGGGGAACCAAGAGACCCAGTACTTC CASSMVAGNQETQYF